The sequence of this TCR beta chain was determined in a study of blood T cell repertoires in COVID-19. At the level of the study: Samples of COVID-19 (acute and convalescent) were obtained from the United States, Italy and Spain. PBMCs, B-cell-depleted T cells, or T cells provided the cDNA or gDNA that made up the material.

Germline values: CDR1 LNHDA, CDR2 SQIVND (reference sequence). This CDR3 spans 17 amino acids. Between the trimmed V and J ends, which lost 1 base and 4 bases, there was a span of 17 bases. Method: immunoSEQ multiplex PCR; TCRdb's copy keeps in-frame clones and lacks some. The sample has roughly 230,000 clones; about 85% are singletons. The TCR sequence derives from a woman aged 55-69 years with active or convalescent COVID-19. Sample: peripheral blood. J is TRBJ1-5 and V is TRBV19; D call uncertain. Here the CDR3 reads CASSIVHGSSRNQPQHF. CDR3 coding DNA: TGTGCCAGTAGTATAGTCCATGGTTCAAGCCGTAATCAGCCCCAGCATTTT.